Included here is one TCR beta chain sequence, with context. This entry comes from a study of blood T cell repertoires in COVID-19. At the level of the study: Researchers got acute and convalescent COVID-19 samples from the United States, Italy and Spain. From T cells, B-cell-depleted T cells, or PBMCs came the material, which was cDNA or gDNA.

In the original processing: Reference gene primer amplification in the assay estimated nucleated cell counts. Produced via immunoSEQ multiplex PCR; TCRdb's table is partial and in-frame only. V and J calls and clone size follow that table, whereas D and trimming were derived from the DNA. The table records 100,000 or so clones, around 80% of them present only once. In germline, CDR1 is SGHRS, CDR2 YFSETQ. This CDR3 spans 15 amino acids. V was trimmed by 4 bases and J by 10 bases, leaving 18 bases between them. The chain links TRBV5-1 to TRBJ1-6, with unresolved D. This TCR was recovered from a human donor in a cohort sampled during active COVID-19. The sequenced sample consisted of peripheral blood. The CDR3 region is CASSPTAQAGSPLHF. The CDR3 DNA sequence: TGCGCCAGCAGCCCCACGGCCCAAGCGGGCTCACCCCTCCACTTT.